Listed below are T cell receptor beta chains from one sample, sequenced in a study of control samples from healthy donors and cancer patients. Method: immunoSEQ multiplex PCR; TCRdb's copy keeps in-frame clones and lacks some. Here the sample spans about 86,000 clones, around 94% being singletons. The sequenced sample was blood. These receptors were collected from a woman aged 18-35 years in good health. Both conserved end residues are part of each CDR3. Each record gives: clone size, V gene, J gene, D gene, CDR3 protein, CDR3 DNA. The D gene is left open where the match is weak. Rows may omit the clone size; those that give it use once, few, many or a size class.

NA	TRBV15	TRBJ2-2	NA	CATDALTGGLNTGELFF	TGTGCCACCGACGCACTTACGGGGGGCCTCAACACCGGGGAGCTGTTTTTT
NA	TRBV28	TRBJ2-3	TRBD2	CASSSLAGGLVGTDTQYF	TGTGCCAGCAGTTCCCTAGCGGGGGGGCTCGTGGGCACAGATACGCAGTATTTT
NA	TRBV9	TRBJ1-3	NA	CASSVAAGVGNTIYF	TGTGCCAGCAGCGTAGCGGCAGGGGTGGGAAACACCATATATTTT
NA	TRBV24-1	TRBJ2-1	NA	CATTAGVQSYNEQFF	TGTGCCACCACGGCCGGAGTGCAGTCCTACAATGAGCAGTTCTTC
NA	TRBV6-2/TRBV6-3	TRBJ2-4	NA	CASSSLLSGYSVAKNIQYF	TGTGCCAGCAGTTCCCTTTTGAGCGGGTATTCTGTAGCCAAAAACATTCAGTACTTC
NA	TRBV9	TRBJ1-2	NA	CASSVATGYGYTF	TGTGCCAGCAGCGTAGCGACAGGCTATGGCTACACCTTC
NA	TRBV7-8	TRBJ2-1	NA	CASSLSQNSYNEQFF	TGTGCCAGCAGCTTGTCTCAGAACTCCTACAATGAGCAGTTCTTC
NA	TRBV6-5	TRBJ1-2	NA	CASRRAGYGYGYTF	TGTGCCAGCAGGAGAGCAGGGTACGGCTATGGCTACACCTTC
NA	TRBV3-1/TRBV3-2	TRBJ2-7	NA	CASSQRGETEQYF	TGTGCCAGCAGCCAACGCGGCGAGACCGAGCAGTACTTC
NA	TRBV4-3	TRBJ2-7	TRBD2	CASSQSLLAGAYEQYF	TGCGCCAGCAGCCAATCTCTTCTAGCGGGAGCCTACGAGCAGTACTTC
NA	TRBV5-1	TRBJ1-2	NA	CASSLGTNGYTF	TGCGCCAGCAGCTTGGGGACAAATGGCTACACCTTC
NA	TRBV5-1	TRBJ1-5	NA	CANQGNSNQPQHF	TGCGCCAATCAGGGGAATAGCAATCAGCCCCAGCATTTT
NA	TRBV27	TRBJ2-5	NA	CASSFKRVETQYF	TGTGCCAGCAGTTTCAAGCGGGTAGAGACCCAGTACTTC
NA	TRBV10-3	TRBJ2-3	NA	CAISDSSPGAYLDTQYF	TGTGCCATCAGTGATAGTTCACCGGGGGCTTACTTGGATACGCAGTATTTT
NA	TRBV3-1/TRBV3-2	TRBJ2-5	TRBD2	CASINSGGSETQYF	TGTGCCAGCATCAATAGCGGGGGATCCGAGACCCAGTACTTC
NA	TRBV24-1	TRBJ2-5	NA	CATSDSGGVYQETQYF	TGTGCCACCAGTGATTCGGGCGGGGTGTACCAAGAGACCCAGTACTTC
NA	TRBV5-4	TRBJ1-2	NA	CASSQTRDPSPYGYTF	TGTGCCAGCAGCCAAACCCGGGACCCATCGCCCTATGGCTACACCTTC
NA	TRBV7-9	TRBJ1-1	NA	CASSLRSSEAFF	TGTGCCAGCAGCTTAAGAAGCAGTGAAGCTTTCTTT
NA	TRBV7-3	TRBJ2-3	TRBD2	CASSLGIGREGRDTQYF	TGTGCCAGCAGCTTAGGGATAGGGCGGGAGGGCCGAGATACGCAGTATTTT
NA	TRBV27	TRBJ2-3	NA	CASSHTLAHRTDTQYF	TGTGCCAGCAGCCACACCCTAGCGCACCGCACAGATACGCAGTATTTT
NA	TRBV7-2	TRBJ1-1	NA	CASSFLLLRGMNTEAFF	TGTGCCAGCAGCTTTCTTTTGTTAAGGGGAATGAACACTGAAGCTTTCTTT
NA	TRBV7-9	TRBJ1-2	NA	CASSFDQVRGYTF	TGTGCCAGCAGTTTCGATCAGGTCCGTGGCTACACCTTC
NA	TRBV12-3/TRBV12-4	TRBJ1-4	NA	CASRKSEKLFF	TGTGCCAGCAGGAAGAGCGAAAAACTGTTTTTT
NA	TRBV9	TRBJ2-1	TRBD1	CASSVESGQGAQNEQFF	TGTGCCAGCAGCGTAGAAAGCGGACAGGGGGCGCAGAATGAGCAGTTCTTC
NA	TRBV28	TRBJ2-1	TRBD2	CASSYEAGGYNEQFF	TGTGCCAGCAGTTATGAAGCGGGGGGGTACAATGAGCAGTTCTTC
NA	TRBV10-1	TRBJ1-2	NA	CASSRTEGNGYTF	TGCGCCAGCAGTCGAACAGAAGGGAATGGCTACACCTTC
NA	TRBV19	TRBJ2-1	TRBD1	CASTGWGRGRNSYNEQFF	TGTGCCAGTACCGGATGGGGCAGGGGGCGAAACTCCTACAATGAGCAGTTCTTC
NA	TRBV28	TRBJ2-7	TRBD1	CASSPGRGTGVYEQYF	TGTGCCAGCAGCCCAGGCCGGGGGACAGGGGTCTACGAGCAGTACTTC
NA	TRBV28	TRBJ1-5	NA	CASNGNQPQHF	TGTGCCAGCAACGGCAATCAACCCCAGCATTTT
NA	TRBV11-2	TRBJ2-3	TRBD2	CASSKGLAGGRDTDTQYF	TGTGCCAGCAGCAAGGGACTAGCGGGGGGGCGGGACACAGATACGCAGTATTTT
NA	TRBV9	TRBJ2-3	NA	CASSVAPNTDTQYF	TGTGCCAGCAGCGTAGCCCCTAACACAGATACGCAGTATTTT
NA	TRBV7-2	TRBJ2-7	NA	CASSSDFASYEQYF	TGTGCCAGCAGCTCCGACTTCGCTTCCTACGAGCAGTACTTC
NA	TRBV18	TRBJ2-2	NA	CASSPRLGADTGELFF	TGTGCCAGCTCACCACGGTTGGGGGCCGACACCGGGGAGCTGTTTTTT
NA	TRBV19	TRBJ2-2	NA	CASSIPPELFF	TGTGCCAGTAGTATTCCCCCGGAGCTGTTTTTT
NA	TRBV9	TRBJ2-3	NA	CASSVGQGGNRGTDTQYF	TGTGCCAGCAGCGTAGGGCAGGGGGGTAACCGGGGCACAGATACGCAGTATTTT
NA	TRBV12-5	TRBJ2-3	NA	CASGREAKRADTQYF	TGTGCTAGTGGCCGCGAGGCCAAGAGGGCAGATACGCAGTATTTT
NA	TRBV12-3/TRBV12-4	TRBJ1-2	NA	CASSFSTGNGYTF	TGTGCCAGCAGCTTCTCAACAGGGAATGGCTACACCTTC
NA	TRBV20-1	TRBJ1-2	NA	CSASETYGYTF	TGCAGTGCTAGTGAGACGTATGGCTACACCTTC
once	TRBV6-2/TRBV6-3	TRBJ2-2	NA	CASSTSRVHTGELFF	TGTGCCAGCAGTACCAGCAGGGTTCACACCGGGGAGCTGTTTTTT
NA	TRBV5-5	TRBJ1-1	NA	CASSLVLGEAFF	TGTGCCAGCAGCTTGGTTCTAGGTGAAGCTTTCTTT
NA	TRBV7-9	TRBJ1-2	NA	CASSASLNYGYTF	TGTGCCAGCAGCGCGTCTTTGAACTATGGCTACACCTTC
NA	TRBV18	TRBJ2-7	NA	CASSPRGEVSYEQYF	TGTGCCAGCTCACCAAGGGGGGAGGTCTCCTACGAGCAGTACTTC
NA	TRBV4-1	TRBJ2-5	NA	CASSHSLDWPRETQYF	TGCGCCAGCAGCCACTCCTTGGACTGGCCCCGGGAGACCCAGTACTTC
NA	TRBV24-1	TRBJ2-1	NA	CATSRQFGGVESLVNEQFF	TGTGCCACCAGTCGACAGTTTGGAGGAGTCGAGTCGTTGGTCAATGAGCAGTTCTTC
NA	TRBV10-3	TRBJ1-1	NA	CAISVQGNTEAFF	TGTGCCATCAGTGTTCAGGGGAACACTGAAGCTTTCTTT
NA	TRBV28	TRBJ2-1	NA	CASSFPSSYNEQFF	TGTGCCAGCAGTTTCCCGAGCTCCTACAATGAGCAGTTCTTC
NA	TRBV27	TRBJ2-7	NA	CASRGGRSPYEQYF	TGTGCCAGCCGAGGGGGGCGGAGCCCCTACGAGCAGTACTTC
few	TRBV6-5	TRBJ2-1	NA	CAARSRYNEQFF	TGTGCCGCGCGTTCGCGGTACAATGAGCAGTTCTTC
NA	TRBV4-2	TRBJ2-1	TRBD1	CASSHEGTGVFPNEQFF	TGTGCCAGCAGCCACGAAGGGACAGGGGTTTTTCCCAATGAGCAGTTCTTC
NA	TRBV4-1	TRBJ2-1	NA	CASSQGGSFLSNEQFF	TGCGCCAGCAGCCAAGGGGGAAGTTTTCTATCCAATGAGCAGTTCTTC
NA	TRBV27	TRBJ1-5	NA	CASSLPLYWAENQPQHF	TGTGCCAGCAGTTTACCCCTTTATTGGGCGGAGAATCAGCCCCAGCATTTT
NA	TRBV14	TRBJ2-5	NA	CASSHPGQRYQETQYF	TGTGCCAGCAGCCACCCCGGACAGCGGTACCAAGAGACCCAGTACTTC
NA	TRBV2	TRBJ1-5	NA	CASSGREGGHQPQHF	TGTGCCAGCAGTGGCAGGGAAGGGGGTCATCAGCCCCAGCATTTT